The 3 T cell receptor beta chains listed next were all sequenced from one sample in a study of blood T cell repertoires in COVID-19. Method: immunoSEQ multiplex PCR; TCRdb's copy keeps in-frame clones and lacks some. The sample contains some 380,000 clones, approximately 89% of which appear only once. The specimen was PBMCs or T cells enriched from blood (not recorded which). The receptors come from a man in his thirties or forties who had recovered from COVID-19.

The chain combines TRBV5-4 with TRBJ2-5; 9 bases agree with TRBD2. Germline-derived CDR1 and CDR2 are SGHNT and YYREEE (reference sequence). The junction had 8 bases not matched to a gene; V was cut back by 4 bases and J by 1 base. The CDR3 runs to 16 residues. The CDR3 region is CASSKPASGTQETQYF. CDR3 nucleotide sequence: TGTGCCAGCAGCAAACCGGCTAGCGGGACCCAAGAGACCCAGTACTTC.

This sequence joins TRBV27 and TRBJ1-4, with TRBD1 matching over 8 bases. CDR1 MNHEY and CDR2 SMNVEV come from the germline V gene (reference sequence). CDR3 length equals 12 residues. The J segment lost 6 bases and the V segment lost 8 bases, leaving 2 bases of the junction unmatched. The CDR3 protein is CASQGADEKLFF. The CDR3 DNA reads TGTGCCAGCCAGGGGGCGGATGAAAAACTGTTTTTT.

In this sample, this clone turned up a few times. V and J are TRBV6-1 and TRBJ2-3; TRBD1 matches at 11 bases. The trim removed 1 base at V and 4 bases at J, leaving 1 base unmatched. Germline V gene data show CDR1 as MNHNS and CDR2 as SASEGT. The CDR3 runs to 15 residues. The DNA for the CDR3 is TGTGCCAGCAGTGAAGGGACAGGGGGCGCAGATACGCAGTATTTT. Residues: CASSEGTGGADTQYF.